This T cell receptor beta chain is drawn from a study of T cell repertoires in cytomegalovirus infection. V lost 3 bases and J lost 0, with 12 bases in between. CDR1 is MRHNA, CDR2 SNTAGT, per germline. CDR3 length: 16 amino acids. Using its own MiXCR run on the reads, TCRdb lists one record per CDR3 protein. This sample has approximately 470,000 distinct CDR3 sequences, with under 55% found just once. Turning to this clonotype: No antigen is known for it.

Sequenced material: cultured PBMCs, taken from culture after CMV antigen stimulation. This receptor was obtained from a human donor in good health (CMV status not recorded). Some clones in this sample may be carry-over from other donors' samples. The chain uses TRBV6-4 and TRBJ2-1, with D perhaps being TRBD1 or TRBD2 (5 bases each). Here the CDR3 DNA reads TGTGCCAGCAGTGAATTTGGTGGGGGCTCCTACAATGAGCAGTTCTTC. It specifies CASSEFGGGSYNEQFF.